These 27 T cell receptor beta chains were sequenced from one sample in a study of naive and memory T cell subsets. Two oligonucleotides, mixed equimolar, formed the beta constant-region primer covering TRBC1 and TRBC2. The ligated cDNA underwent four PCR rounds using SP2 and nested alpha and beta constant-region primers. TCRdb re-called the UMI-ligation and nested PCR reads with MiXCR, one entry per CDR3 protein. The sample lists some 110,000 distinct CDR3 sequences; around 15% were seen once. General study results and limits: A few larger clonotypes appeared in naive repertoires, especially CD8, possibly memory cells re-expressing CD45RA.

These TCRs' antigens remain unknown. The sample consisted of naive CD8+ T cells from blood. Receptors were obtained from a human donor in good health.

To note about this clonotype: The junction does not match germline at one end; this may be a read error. CDR3 in amino acids: CATSGLAGTGGTDTQYF. The CDR3 DNA is TGTGCCACCAGCGGTTTGGCCGGGACAGGGGGCACGGATACGCAGTATTTT. The chain links TRBV15 to TRBJ2-3, with 12 positions matching TRBD1. This CDR3 contains 17 residues. Germline lookup yields CDR1 LNHNV and CDR2 YYDKDF (reference sequence).

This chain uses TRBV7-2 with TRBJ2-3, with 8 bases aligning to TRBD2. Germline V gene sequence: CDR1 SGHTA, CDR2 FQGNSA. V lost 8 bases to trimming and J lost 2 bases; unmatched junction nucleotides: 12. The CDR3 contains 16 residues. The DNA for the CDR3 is TGTGCCAGCCGATCGGGTAGCGGGGTCCTCACAGATACGCAGTATTTT. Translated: CASRSGSGVLTDTQYF.

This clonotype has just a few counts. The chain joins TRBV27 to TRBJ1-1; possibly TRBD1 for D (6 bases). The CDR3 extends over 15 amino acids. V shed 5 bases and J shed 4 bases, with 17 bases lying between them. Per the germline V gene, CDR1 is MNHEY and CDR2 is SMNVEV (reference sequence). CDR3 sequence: CASSPTPGGGTEAFF. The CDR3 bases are TGTGCCAGCAGTCCCACTCCCGGGGGCGGCACTGAAGCTTTCTTT.

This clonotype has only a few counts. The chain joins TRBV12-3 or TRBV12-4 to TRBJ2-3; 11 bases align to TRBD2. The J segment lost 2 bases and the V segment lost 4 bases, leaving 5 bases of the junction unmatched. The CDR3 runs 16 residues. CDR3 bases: TGTGCCAGCAGTTACAGTAGCGGGGGGGCCACAGATACGCAGTATTTT. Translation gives CASSYSSGGATDTQYF.

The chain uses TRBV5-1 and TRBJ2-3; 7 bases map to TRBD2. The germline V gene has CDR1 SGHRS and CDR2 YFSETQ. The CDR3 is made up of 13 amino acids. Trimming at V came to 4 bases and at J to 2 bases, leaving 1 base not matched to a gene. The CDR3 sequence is CASSSGATDTQYF. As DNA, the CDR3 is TGCGCCAGCAGCAGCGGGGCCACAGATACGCAGTATTTT.

CDR3 loop: CSHAPGPNNEQFF. CDR3 bases: TGCAGCCACGCCCCGGGGCCTAACAATGAGCAGTTCTTC. The chain recombines TRBV29-1 with TRBJ2-1; D might be TRBD1 or TRBD2, each matching 5 bases. Germline CDR1 SQVTM, CDR2 ANQGSEA. V gave up 8 bases and J gave up 5 bases, with 16 bases separating them. CDR3 length: 13 amino acids.

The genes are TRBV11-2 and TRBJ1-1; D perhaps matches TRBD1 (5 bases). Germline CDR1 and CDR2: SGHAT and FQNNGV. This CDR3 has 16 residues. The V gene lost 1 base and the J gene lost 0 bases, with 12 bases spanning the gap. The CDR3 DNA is TGTGCCAGCAGCTTAGGGTTGGGGACCGTGAACACTGAAGCTTTCTTT. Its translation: CASSLGLGTVNTEAFF.

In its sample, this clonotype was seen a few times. This CDR3 is CASSQEKGLNYEQYF. The DNA of the CDR3 is TGCGCCAGCAGCCAAGAGAAAGGACTAAACTACGAGCAGTACTTC. The chain joins TRBV4-3 to TRBJ2-7; D is perhaps TRBD2 (6 bases). The CDR3 length is 15 residues. Trimming removed 0 bases at V and 3 bases at J, with 12 bases between. Germline CDR1 and CDR2: LGHNA and YSLEER.

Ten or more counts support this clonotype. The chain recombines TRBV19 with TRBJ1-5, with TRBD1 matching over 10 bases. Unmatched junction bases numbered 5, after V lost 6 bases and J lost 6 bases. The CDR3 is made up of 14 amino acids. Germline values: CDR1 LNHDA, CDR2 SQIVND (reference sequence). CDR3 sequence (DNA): TGTGCCAGTAGATCAGACAGGGGGCTTCAGCCCCAGCATTTT. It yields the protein CASRSDRGLQPQHF.

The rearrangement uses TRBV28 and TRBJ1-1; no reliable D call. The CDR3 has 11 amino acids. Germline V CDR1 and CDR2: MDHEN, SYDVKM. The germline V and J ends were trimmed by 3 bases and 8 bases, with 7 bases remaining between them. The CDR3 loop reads CASSFLGEAFF. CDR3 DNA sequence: TGTGCCAGCAGTTTTTTGGGGGAAGCTTTCTTT.

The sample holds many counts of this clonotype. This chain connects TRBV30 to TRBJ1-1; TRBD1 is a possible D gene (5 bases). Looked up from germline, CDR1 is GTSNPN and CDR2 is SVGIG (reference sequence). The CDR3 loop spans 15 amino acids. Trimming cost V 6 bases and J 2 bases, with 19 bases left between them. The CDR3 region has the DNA TGTGCCTGTCCCAAGGCGGGGGTGAGTAACACTGAAGCTTTCTTT. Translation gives CACPKAGVSNTEAFF.

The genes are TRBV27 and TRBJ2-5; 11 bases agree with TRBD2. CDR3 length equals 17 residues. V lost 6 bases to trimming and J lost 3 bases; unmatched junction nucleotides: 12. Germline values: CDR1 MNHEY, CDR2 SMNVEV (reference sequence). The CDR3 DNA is TGTGCCAGCAGCCACAAGTCTAGCGGGGGGTCCGAAGAGACCCAGTACTTC. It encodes CASSHKSSGGSEETQYF.

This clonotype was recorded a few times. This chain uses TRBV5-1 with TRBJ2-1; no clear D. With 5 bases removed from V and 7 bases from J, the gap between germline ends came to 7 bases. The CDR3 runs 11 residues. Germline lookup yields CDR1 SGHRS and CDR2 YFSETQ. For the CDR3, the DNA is TGCGCCAGCAGAACGGGTAATGAGCAGTTCTTC. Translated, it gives CASRTGNEQFF.

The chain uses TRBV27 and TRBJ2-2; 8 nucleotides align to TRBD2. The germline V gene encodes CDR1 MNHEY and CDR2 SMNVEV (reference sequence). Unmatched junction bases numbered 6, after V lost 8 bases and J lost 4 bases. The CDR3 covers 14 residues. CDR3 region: CASQAGALTGELFF. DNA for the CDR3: TGTGCCAGCCAAGCGGGAGCTCTCACCGGGGAGCTGTTTTTT.

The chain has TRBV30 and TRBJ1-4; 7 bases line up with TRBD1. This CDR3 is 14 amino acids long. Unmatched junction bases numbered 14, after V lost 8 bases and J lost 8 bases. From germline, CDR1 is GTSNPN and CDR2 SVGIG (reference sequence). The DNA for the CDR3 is TGTGCCGGCGACAGGGAGGGGGCGGGAGAAAAACTGTTTTTT. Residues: CAGDREGAGEKLFF.

CDR3 residues: CASSLAGGEKLFF. DNA of the CDR3: TGTGCCAGCAGTCTCGCAGGGGGTGAAAAACTGTTTTTT. The chain links TRBV28 to TRBJ1-4, with 7 positions matching TRBD1. CDR3 length: 13 residues. The ends lost 5 bases at V and 7 bases at J; junction bases unmatched: 4. CDR1 and CDR2 from the germline V gene are MDHEN and SYDVKM.

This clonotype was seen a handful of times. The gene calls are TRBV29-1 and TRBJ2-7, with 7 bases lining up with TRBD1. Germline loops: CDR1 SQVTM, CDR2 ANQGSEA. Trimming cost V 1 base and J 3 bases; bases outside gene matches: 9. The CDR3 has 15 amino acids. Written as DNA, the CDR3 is TGCAGCGTTGAAGTAACCGGGACAGCTCACTACGAGCAGTACTTC. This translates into CSVEVTGTAHYEQYF.

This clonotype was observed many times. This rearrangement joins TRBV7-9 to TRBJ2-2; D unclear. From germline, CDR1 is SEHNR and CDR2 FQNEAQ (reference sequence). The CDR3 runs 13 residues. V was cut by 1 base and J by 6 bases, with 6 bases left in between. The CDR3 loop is CASSLEAPGELFF. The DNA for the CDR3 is TGTGCCAGCAGCTTAGAGGCGCCCGGGGAGCTGTTTTTT.

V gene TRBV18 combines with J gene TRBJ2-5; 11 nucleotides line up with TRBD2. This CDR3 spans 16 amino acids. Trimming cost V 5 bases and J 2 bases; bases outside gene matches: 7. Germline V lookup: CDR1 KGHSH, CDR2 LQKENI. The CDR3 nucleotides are TGTGCCAGCTCATCCACTAGCGGGAGCGGGCAAGAGACCCAGTACTTC. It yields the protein CASSSTSGSGQETQYF.

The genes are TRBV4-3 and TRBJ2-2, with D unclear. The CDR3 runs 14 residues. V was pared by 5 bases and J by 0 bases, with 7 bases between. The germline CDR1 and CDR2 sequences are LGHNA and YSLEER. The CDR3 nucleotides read TGCGCCAGCAGCTATAAATCGAACACCGGGGAGCTGTTTTTT. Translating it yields CASSYKSNTGELFF.

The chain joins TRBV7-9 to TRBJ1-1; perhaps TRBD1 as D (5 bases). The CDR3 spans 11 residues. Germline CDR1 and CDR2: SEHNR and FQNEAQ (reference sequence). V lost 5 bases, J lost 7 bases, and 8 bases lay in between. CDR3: CASSRDGEAFF. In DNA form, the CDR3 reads TGTGCCAGCAGCCGGGACGGTGAAGCTTTCTTT.

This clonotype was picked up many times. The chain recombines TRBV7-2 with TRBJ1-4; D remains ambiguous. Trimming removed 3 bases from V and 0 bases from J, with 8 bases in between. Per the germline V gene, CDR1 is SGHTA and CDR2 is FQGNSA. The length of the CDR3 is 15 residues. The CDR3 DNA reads TGTGCCAGCAGCTTTGAGGATGCAACTAATGAAAAACTGTTTTTT. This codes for CASSFEDATNEKLFF. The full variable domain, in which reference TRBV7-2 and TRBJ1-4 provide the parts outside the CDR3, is GAGVSQSPSNKVTEKGKDVELRCDPISGHTALYWYRQSLGQGLEFLIYFQGNSAPDKSGLPSDRFSAERTGGSVSTLTIQRTQQEDSAVYLCASSFEDATNEKLFFGSGTQLSVL.

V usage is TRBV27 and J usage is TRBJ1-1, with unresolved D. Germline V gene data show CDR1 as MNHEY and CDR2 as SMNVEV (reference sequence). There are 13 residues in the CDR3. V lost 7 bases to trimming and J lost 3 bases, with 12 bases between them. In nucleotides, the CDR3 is TGTGCCAGCAAATATCGGGGTTACACTGAAGCTTTCTTT. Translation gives CASKYRGYTEAFF.

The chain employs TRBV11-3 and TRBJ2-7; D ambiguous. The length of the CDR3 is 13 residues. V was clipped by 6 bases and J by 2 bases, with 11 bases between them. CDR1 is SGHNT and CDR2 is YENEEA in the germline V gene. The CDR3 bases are TGTGCCAGCAGTCCTGAGGTAACCTACGAGCAGTACTTC. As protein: CASSPEVTYEQYF.

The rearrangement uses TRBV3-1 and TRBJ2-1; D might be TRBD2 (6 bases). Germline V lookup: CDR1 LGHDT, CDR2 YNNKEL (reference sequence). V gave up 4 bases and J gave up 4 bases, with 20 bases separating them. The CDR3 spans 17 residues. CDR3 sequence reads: CASSRIGYGGFYNEQFF. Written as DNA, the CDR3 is TGTGCCAGCAGCCGGATAGGGTACGGGGGTTTTTACAATGAGCAGTTCTTC.

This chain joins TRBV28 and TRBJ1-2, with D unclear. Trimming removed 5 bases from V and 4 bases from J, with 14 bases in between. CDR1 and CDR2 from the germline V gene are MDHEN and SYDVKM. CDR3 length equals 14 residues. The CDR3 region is CASSPWTQSYGYTF. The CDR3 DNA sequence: TGTGCCAGCAGTCCATGGACGCAGTCCTATGGCTACACCTTC.

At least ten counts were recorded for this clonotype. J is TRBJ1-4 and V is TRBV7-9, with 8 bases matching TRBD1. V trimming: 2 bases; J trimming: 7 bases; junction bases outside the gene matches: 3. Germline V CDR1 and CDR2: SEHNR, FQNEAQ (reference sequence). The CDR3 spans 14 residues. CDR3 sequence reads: CASSLQDRAEKLFF. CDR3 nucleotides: TGTGCCAGCAGCTTACAGGACAGGGCTGAAAAACTGTTTTTT.